Listed below are T cell receptor beta chains from one sample, sequenced in a study of patients and donors after allogeneic stem cell transplantation. Each CDR3 protein is one row after TCRdb ran MiXCR on the RT-PCR reads. The sample contains 800,000 to 1,000,000 distinct CDR3 sequences, approximately 18% of which appear only once. Sequencing was performed on blood, either unsorted or a sorted T cell fraction (not recorded which). Source of these receptors: a human donor who was either an allogeneic HSCT recipient or a stem cell or donor lymphocyte infusion donor (not recorded which). It is not recorded whose cells these are; they may come from a transplant donor. The CDR3 runs from the conserved cysteine through the conserved F or W. D genes are given only for firm matches. Where a row states a size, it is once, few, many or the class of an expanded clone; other rows omit it.

>-|TRBJ2-7|TRBV20-1|-
TGCAGTGCTAGCCTCCCGCGGGGAAGCTCCTACGAGCAGTACTTC
CSASLPRGSSYEQYF
>TRBD1|TRBJ2-7|TRBV5-6|-
TGTGCCAGCACCCTCCGGGACAGGGACTACGAGCAGTACTTC
CASTLRDRDYEQYF
>-|TRBJ1-1|TRBV20-1|-
TGCAGTGCCTGGGGCCGAACTGAAGCTTTCTTT
CSAWGRTEAFF
>TRBD2|TRBJ2-7|TRBV5-1|few
TGCGCCAGCAGCTGGGAGGGACGGGTAGCCTACGAGCAGTACTTC
CASSWEGRVAYEQYF
>-|TRBJ2-2|TRBV7-9|-
TGTGCCAGCAGCCTTAACCCAACTGTTACCGGGGAGCTGTTTTTT
CASSLNPTVTGELFF
>-|TRBJ1-1|TRBV24-1|-
TGTGCCACCCGGTTCACTGAAGCTTTCTTT
CATRFTEAFF
>TRBD2|TRBJ2-3|TRBV5-5|few
TGTGCCAGCAGCTGGACTAGCGGGAGCATGGATACGCAGTATTTT
CASSWTSGSMDTQYF
>-|TRBJ2-1|TRBV9|few
TGTGCCAGCAGCGTCCGGGACGAGTACAATGAGCAGTTCTTC
CASSVRDEYNEQFF
>-|TRBJ1-5|TRBV12-3/TRBV12-4|many
TGTGCCAGCAGTTTAAATACAGTAAGGGGCAATCAGCCCCAGCATTTT
CASSLNTVRGNQPQHF
>TRBD1|TRBJ2-2|TRBV30|-
TGTGCCTGGACGGGACAGACCTTCGGGGAGCTGTTTTTT
CAWTGQTFGELFF
>-|TRBJ2-1|TRBV6-2/TRBV6-3|few
TGTGCCAGCAGTTACTCACAGGGAACGGGTGAGCAGTTCTTC
CASSYSQGTGEQFF
>TRBD1|TRBJ2-2|TRBV5-6|few
TGTGCCAGCAGCTCCTATCAGGGGGCTGGCACCGGGGAGCTGTTTTTT
CASSSYQGAGTGELFF
>-|TRBJ1-3|TRBV9|few
TGTGCCAGCGGGCCCCCCTCTGGAAACACCATATATTTT
CASGPPSGNTIYF
>TRBD1|TRBJ2-2|TRBV10-3|-
TGTGCCATCAGTGAGGGGACAGGGGCTACCGGGGAGCTGTTTTTT
CAISEGTGATGELFF
>-|TRBJ1-1|TRBV29-1|few
TGCAGCGTCAACCAGTACAACACTGAAGCTTTCTTT
CSVNQYNTEAFF
>TRBD1|TRBJ1-2|TRBV7-3|few
TGTGCCAGCAGCTGGACAGGGATGGATGGCTACACCTTC
CASSWTGMDGYTF